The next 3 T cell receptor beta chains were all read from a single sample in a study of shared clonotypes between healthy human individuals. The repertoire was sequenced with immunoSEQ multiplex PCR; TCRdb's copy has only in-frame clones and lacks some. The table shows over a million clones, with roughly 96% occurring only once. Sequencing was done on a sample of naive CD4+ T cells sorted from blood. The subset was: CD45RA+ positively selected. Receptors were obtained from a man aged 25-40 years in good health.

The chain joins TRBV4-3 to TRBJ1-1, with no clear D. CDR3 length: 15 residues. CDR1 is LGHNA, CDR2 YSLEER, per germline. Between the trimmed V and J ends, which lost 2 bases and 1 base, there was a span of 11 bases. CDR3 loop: CASSQRISGNTEAFF. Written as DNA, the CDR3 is TGCGCCAGCAGCCAAAGAATATCGGGGAACACTGAAGCTTTCTTT.

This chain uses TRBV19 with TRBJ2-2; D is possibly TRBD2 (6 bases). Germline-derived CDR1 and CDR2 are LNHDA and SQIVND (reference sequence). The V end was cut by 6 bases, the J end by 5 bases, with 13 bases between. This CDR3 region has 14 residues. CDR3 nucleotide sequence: TGTGCCAGTAGAAAAGCGGGTACAACCGGGGAGCTGTTTTTT. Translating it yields CASRKAGTTGELFF. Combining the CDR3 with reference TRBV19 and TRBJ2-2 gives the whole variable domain DGGITQSPKYLFRKEGQNVTLSCEQNLNHDAMYWYRQDPGQGLRLIYYSQIVNDFQKGDIAEGYSVSREKKESFPLTVTSAQKNPTAFYLCASRKAGTTGELFFGEGSRLTVL.

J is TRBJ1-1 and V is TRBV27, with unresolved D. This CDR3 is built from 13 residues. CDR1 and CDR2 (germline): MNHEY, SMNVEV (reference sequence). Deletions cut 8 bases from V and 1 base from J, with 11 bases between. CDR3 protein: CASARRGNTEAFF. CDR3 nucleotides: TGTGCCAGCGCCCGCCGGGGGAACACTGAAGCTTTCTTT.